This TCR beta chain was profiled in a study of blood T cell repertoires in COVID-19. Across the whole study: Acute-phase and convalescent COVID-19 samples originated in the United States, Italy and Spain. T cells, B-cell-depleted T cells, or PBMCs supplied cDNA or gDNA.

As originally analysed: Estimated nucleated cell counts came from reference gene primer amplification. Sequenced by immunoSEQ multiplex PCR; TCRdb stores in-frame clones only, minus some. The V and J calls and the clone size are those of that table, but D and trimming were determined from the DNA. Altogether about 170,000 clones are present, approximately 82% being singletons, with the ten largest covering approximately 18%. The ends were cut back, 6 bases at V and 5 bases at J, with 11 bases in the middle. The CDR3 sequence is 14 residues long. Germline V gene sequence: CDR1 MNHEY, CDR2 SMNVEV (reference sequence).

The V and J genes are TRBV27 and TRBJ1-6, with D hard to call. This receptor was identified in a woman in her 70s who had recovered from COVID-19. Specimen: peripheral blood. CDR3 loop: CASRVLANNSPLHF. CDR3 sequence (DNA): TGTGCCAGCAGGGTTTTGGCCAATAATTCACCCCTCCACTTT.